This T cell receptor beta chain was obtained from a study of shared clonotypes between healthy human individuals. A word on this clone: What it recognizes is unknown.

Study-wide results and limits: Relative to their counterparts shared across all four donors, non-shared clonotypes exhibited diminished generation probabilities.

V lost 5 bases and J lost 7, with 27 bases in between. Germline V gene sequence: CDR1 PRHDT, CDR2 FYEKMQ (reference sequence). The CDR3 is 18 residues long. Generated by immunoSEQ multiplex PCR, the TCRdb table keeps only in-frame clones and is missing some. This sample has around 2.5 million clones, with 93% found just once. The clonotype was recovered from a man between 18 and 29 years old in good health. Some clones in this sample may be carry-over from other donors' samples. The genes are TRBV13 and TRBJ2-1; D may be TRBD1 or TRBD2 (7 bases each). What was sequenced was naive CD4+ T cells from PBMCs. Documented subset: CD45RA+ positively selected. The CDR3 nucleotides read TGTGCCAGCAGCCGGCGAGGGGACAGCGGGGCGGGTCGGAATGAGCAGTTCTTC. Amino acid sequence: CASSRRGDSGAGRNEQFF.